One and the same sample provided the 2 T cell receptor beta chains below, sequenced in a study of PD-1 blockade in classical Hodgkin lymphoma. All the patients suffered relapse after autologous stem cell transplantation, and brentuximab vedotin exposure differed. Generated by immunoSEQ multiplex PCR, the TCRdb table keeps only in-frame clones and is missing some. The top ten hold about 40% of the sample, which has 21,000 or so clones, about three quarters seen once. Sequencing used peripheral blood mononuclear cells (PBMCs), obtained before the second cycle of nivolumab. These receptors were taken from a human donor with classical Hodgkin lymphoma.

In the case of this clone: One base away lies a much larger clone, so this may be a sequencing read error. The V gene is TRBV6-6, the J gene TRBJ2-7, with D possibly TRBD2 on 5 matching bases. The CDR3 has 11 residues. Germline CDR1 and CDR2: MNHNY and SVGAGI (reference sequence). The germline V and J ends were trimmed by 6 bases and 3 bases, with 6 bases remaining between them. The CDR3, as DNA: TGTGCCAGCAGCCGGGACTACGAGCAGTACTTC. The encoded protein is CASSRDYEQYF.

The rearrangement joins TRBV6-5 to TRBJ2-3; TRBD2 might be the D (5 bases). Trimming removed 0 bases at V and 6 bases at J, with 13 bases between. Germline CDR1 is MNHEY and CDR2 is SVGAGI. CDR3 length: 15 residues. Here the CDR3 reads CASSYSLARRDTQYF. CDR3 coding DNA: TGTGCCAGCAGTTACTCCCTAGCCAGGCGCGATACGCAGTATTTT.